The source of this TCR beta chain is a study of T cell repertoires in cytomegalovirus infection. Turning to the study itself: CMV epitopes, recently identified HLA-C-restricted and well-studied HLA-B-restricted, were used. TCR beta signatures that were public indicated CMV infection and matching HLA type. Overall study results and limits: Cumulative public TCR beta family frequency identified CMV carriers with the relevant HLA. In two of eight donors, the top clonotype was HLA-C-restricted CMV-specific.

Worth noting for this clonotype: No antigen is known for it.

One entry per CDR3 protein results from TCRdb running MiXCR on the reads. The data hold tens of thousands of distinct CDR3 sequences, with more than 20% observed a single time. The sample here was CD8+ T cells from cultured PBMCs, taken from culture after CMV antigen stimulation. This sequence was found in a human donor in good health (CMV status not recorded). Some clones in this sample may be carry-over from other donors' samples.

The CDR3 is CASSYLVGTGRVQETQYF. The CDR3 DNA reads TGTGCCAGCAGTTACCTCGTCGGGACTGGACGCGTCCAAGAGACCCAGTACTTC. J is TRBJ2-5 and V is TRBV6-8; D is perhaps TRBD2 (6 bases). There are 18 residues in the CDR3. Trimming took 2 bases from V and 1 from J, leaving 20 bases between them. Germline V gene lookup returns CDR1 MNHGY and CDR2 SAAAGT.